These T cell receptor beta chains were read from a single sample in a study of identical twins. TCRdb itself ran the 5' RACE reads through MiXCR, one entry per CDR3 protein. The repertoire has approximately 1.8 million distinct CDR3 sequences, 32% of them found once; the top ten carry more than 0.25%. Sequenced: cord blood. These receptors all stem from a newborn girl in good health. Both conserved end residues are part of each CDR3. D genes are given only for firm matches. For some rows the clone size is stated as once, few or many, or as a class when expanded; others skip it.

clone_size: many; j_call: TRBJ2-1; v_call: TRBV12-5; d_call: TRBD2; cdr3_aa: CASGLSSGTSRFF; cdr3_nt: TGTGCTAGTGGTTTGTCTAGCGGGACTTCTCGGTTCTTC
clone_size: .; j_call: TRBJ2-2; v_call: TRBV7-2; d_call: .; cdr3_aa: CASSWGLPNTGELFF; cdr3_nt: TGTGCCAGCAGCTGGGGACTTCCGAACACCGGGGAGCTGTTTTTT
clone_size: .; j_call: TRBJ2-5; v_call: TRBV15; d_call: .; cdr3_aa: CATSRERAVNEQYF; cdr3_nt: TGTGCCACCAGCAGAGAGAGGGCCGTCAATGAGCAGTACTTC
clone_size: .; j_call: TRBJ1-1; v_call: TRBV6-2/TRBV6-3; d_call: .; cdr3_aa: CASRVQGSTEAFF; cdr3_nt: TGTGCCAGCAGGGTACAGGGTTCCACTGAAGCTTTCTTT
clone_size: .; j_call: TRBJ1-2; v_call: TRBV28; d_call: .; cdr3_aa: CASSFSPYGYTF; cdr3_nt: TGTGCCAGCAGTTTTTCCCCCTATGGCTACACCTTC
clone_size: .; j_call: TRBJ1-2; v_call: TRBV7-2; d_call: .; cdr3_aa: CASSFPTGSYGYTF; cdr3_nt: TGTGCCAGCAGCTTCCCGACGGGGAGTTATGGCTACACCTTC
clone_size: .; j_call: TRBJ2-7; v_call: TRBV20-1; d_call: TRBD1; cdr3_aa: CSARDGQGRAYEQYF; cdr3_nt: TGCAGTGCTAGAGACGGACAGGGTAGGGCCTACGAGCAGTACTTC
clone_size: few; j_call: TRBJ2-4; v_call: TRBV7-9; d_call: .; cdr3_aa: CASSPQGGLAKNIQYF; cdr3_nt: TGTGCCAGCAGCCCTCAGGGTGGCCTAGCGAAAAACATTCAGTACTTC
clone_size: .; j_call: TRBJ2-1; v_call: TRBV6-1; d_call: .; cdr3_aa: CASSDQGYEQFF; cdr3_nt: TGTGCCAGCAGTGATCAGGGTTACGAGCAGTTCTTC
clone_size: .; j_call: TRBJ1-4; v_call: TRBV3-1; d_call: .; cdr3_aa: CASSRGQHPGELFF; cdr3_nt: TGTGCCAGCAGCCGGGGACAACACCCAGGGGAACTGTTTTTT
clone_size: few; j_call: TRBJ2-7; v_call: TRBV10-3; d_call: .; cdr3_aa: CAISDTALSYERYF; cdr3_nt: TGTGCCATCAGTGATACTGCCCTATCCTACGAGCGGTACTTC
clone_size: few; j_call: TRBJ2-1; v_call: TRBV6-5; d_call: TRBD1; cdr3_aa: CASSYAGTGPYNEQFF; cdr3_nt: TGTGCCAGCAGTTATGCCGGGACAGGGCCCTACAATGAGCAGTTCTTC
clone_size: few; j_call: TRBJ2-7; v_call: TRBV6-1; d_call: .; cdr3_aa: CASSSYPSSYNEQYF; cdr3_nt: TGTGCCAGCAGTTCCTACCCCAGCTCCTACAATGAGCAGTACTTC
clone_size: few; j_call: TRBJ2-7; v_call: TRBV7-2; d_call: TRBD1; cdr3_aa: CASSLAGQGVYEQYF; cdr3_nt: TGTGCCAGCAGCTTAGCGGGACAGGGAGTCTACGAGCAGTACTTC
clone_size: .; j_call: TRBJ2-3; v_call: TRBV6-2/TRBV6-3; d_call: .; cdr3_aa: CASGIGGRTTDTQYF; cdr3_nt: TGTGCCAGCGGAATCGGGGGGCGCACCACAGATACGCAGTATTTT
clone_size: few; j_call: TRBJ2-1; v_call: TRBV7-9; d_call: TRBD2; cdr3_aa: CASSLIFSAPASGGIHEQFF; cdr3_nt: TGTGCCAGCAGCTTAATTTTTTCAGCCCCGGCTAGCGGGGGGATACATGAGCAGTTCTTC
clone_size: .; j_call: TRBJ2-2; v_call: TRBV12-3/TRBV12-4; d_call: .; cdr3_aa: CASSLRVRRMNTGELFF; cdr3_nt: TGTGCCAGCAGTTTAAGGGTCAGGCGGATGAACACCGGGGAGCTGTTTTTT
clone_size: many; j_call: TRBJ2-5; v_call: TRBV28; d_call: TRBD2; cdr3_aa: CASSPLAGFQETQYF; cdr3_nt: TGTGCCAGCAGTCCGCTAGCGGGATTCCAAGAGACCCAGTACTTC
clone_size: few; j_call: TRBJ2-3; v_call: TRBV20-1; d_call: TRBD2; cdr3_aa: CSATRTSADTQYF; cdr3_nt: TGCAGTGCCACGCGGACTAGCGCCGATACGCAGTATTTT
clone_size: few; j_call: TRBJ2-7; v_call: TRBV4-2; d_call: TRBD1; cdr3_aa: CASSQDKARQGGGEQYF; cdr3_nt: TGTGCCAGCAGCCAAGATAAGGCGAGACAGGGGGGGGGCGAGCAGTACTTC
clone_size: .; j_call: TRBJ2-1; v_call: TRBV14; d_call: TRBD1; cdr3_aa: CASREQGINEQFF; cdr3_nt: TGTGCCAGCAGGGAACAGGGGATCAATGAGCAGTTCTTC
clone_size: .; j_call: TRBJ2-2; v_call: TRBV20-1; d_call: .; cdr3_aa: CSARWSGPGLGTGELFF; cdr3_nt: TGCAGTGCTAGATGGAGTGGGCCCGGGTTGGGCACCGGGGAGCTGTTTTTT
clone_size: .; j_call: TRBJ2-1; v_call: TRBV27; d_call: TRBD2; cdr3_aa: CASSLSVREDSCNEQFF; cdr3_nt: TGTGCCAGCAGTTTATCGGTGCGGGAGGATTCCTGCAATGAGCAGTTCTTC
clone_size: once; j_call: TRBJ2-1; v_call: TRBV20-1; d_call: TRBD2; cdr3_aa: CSAPRAGGNEQFF; cdr3_nt: TGCAGTGCTCCCCGAGCGGGAGGCAATGAGCAGTTCTTC
clone_size: few; j_call: TRBJ2-5; v_call: TRBV2; d_call: .; cdr3_aa: CASQGARGRETQYF; cdr3_nt: TGTGCCAGCCAAGGGGCGAGAGGTCGGGAGACCCAGTACTTC
clone_size: .; j_call: TRBJ1-2; v_call: TRBV5-6; d_call: TRBD1; cdr3_aa: CASSFLMTGQGAFGYTF; cdr3_nt: TGTGCCAGCAGCTTTCTTATGACTGGACAGGGGGCCTTTGGCTACACCTTC
clone_size: .; j_call: TRBJ2-3; v_call: TRBV4-2; d_call: TRBD2; cdr3_aa: CASSQGGGLAGGLDTQYF; cdr3_nt: TGTGCCAGCAGCCAAGGGGGGGGTCTAGCGGGAGGGCTAGACACGCAGTATTTT
clone_size: .; j_call: TRBJ1-4; v_call: TRBV13; d_call: .; cdr3_aa: CASSPIRNRAWEKLFF; cdr3_nt: TGTGCCAGCAGCCCTATTAGAAACCGTGCGTGGGAAAAACTGTTTTTT
clone_size: .; j_call: TRBJ2-7; v_call: TRBV4-1; d_call: .; cdr3_aa: CASSQGPGPFSYEQYF; cdr3_nt: TGCGCCAGCAGCCAAGGCCCCGGACCTTTCTCCTACGAGCAGTACTTC
clone_size: .; j_call: TRBJ2-3; v_call: TRBV12-3/TRBV12-4; d_call: .; cdr3_aa: CASSSILTSTDTQYF; cdr3_nt: TGTGCCAGCAGTTCGATATTGACTAGCACAGATACGCAGTATTTT
clone_size: .; j_call: TRBJ2-7; v_call: TRBV2; d_call: .; cdr3_aa: CASRLTSKSAYEQYF; cdr3_nt: TGTGCCAGCAGGTTAACTAGCAAATCGGCCTACGAGCAGTACTTC
clone_size: many; j_call: TRBJ2-3; v_call: TRBV4-1; d_call: .; cdr3_aa: CASSQIRDTQYF; cdr3_nt: TGCGCCAGCAGCCAAATCCGAGATACGCAGTATTTT
clone_size: few; j_call: TRBJ2-3; v_call: TRBV9; d_call: .; cdr3_aa: CASSTPTDTQYF; cdr3_nt: TGTGCCAGCAGCACCCCAACAGATACGCAGTATTTT
clone_size: .; j_call: TRBJ1-6; v_call: TRBV3-1; d_call: .; cdr3_aa: CASSQGGAGNSPLHF; cdr3_nt: TGTGCCAGCAGCCAAGGAGGGGCTGGTAATTCACCCCTCCACTTT
clone_size: .; j_call: TRBJ2-5; v_call: TRBV2; d_call: TRBD2; cdr3_aa: CASLTSGGGQTQYF; cdr3_nt: TGTGCCAGTTTGACTAGCGGGGGCGGGCAGACCCAGTACTTC
clone_size: once; j_call: TRBJ2-3; v_call: TRBV20-1; d_call: TRBD1; cdr3_aa: CSAQRQGARDTQYF; cdr3_nt: TGCAGTGCCCAACGACAGGGGGCGAGAGATACGCAGTATTTT
clone_size: .; j_call: TRBJ2-1; v_call: TRBV12-5; d_call: .; cdr3_aa: CASGPGGAYNEQFF; cdr3_nt: TGTGCTAGTGGTCCCGGGGGCGCCTACAATGAGCAGTTCTTC
clone_size: .; j_call: TRBJ2-5; v_call: TRBV7-2; d_call: .; cdr3_aa: CASSLRGMAETQYF; cdr3_nt: TGTGCCAGCAGCTTAAGAGGGATGGCAGAGACCCAGTACTTC
clone_size: .; j_call: TRBJ2-7; v_call: TRBV4-1; d_call: .; cdr3_aa: CASSRRAYNEQYF; cdr3_nt: TGCGCCAGCAGCAGGAGGGCATACAATGAGCAGTACTTC
clone_size: .; j_call: TRBJ2-7; v_call: TRBV6-6; d_call: TRBD1; cdr3_aa: CASSYHGQAEQYF; cdr3_nt: TGTGCCAGCAGTTACCACGGACAGGCCGAGCAGTACTTC
clone_size: few; j_call: TRBJ2-1; v_call: TRBV3-1; d_call: TRBD2; cdr3_aa: CASISAGGLYNEQFF; cdr3_nt: TGTGCCAGCATTTCTGCGGGGGGGCTTTACAATGAGCAGTTCTTC
clone_size: few; j_call: TRBJ2-1; v_call: TRBV6-6; d_call: .; cdr3_aa: CASSTGLREQFF; cdr3_nt: TGTGCCAGCAGTACCGGACTCCGGGAGCAGTTCTTC
clone_size: .; j_call: TRBJ1-5; v_call: TRBV3-1; d_call: TRBD1; cdr3_aa: CASSWGQNQPQHF; cdr3_nt: TGTGCCAGCAGCTGGGGACAGAATCAGCCCCAGCATTTT
clone_size: .; j_call: TRBJ1-2; v_call: TRBV24-1; d_call: TRBD1; cdr3_aa: CASSDATGSTLNYGYTF; cdr3_nt: TGTGCCTCCAGTGACGCGACAGGGTCGACTCTTAACTATGGCTACACCTTC
clone_size: .; j_call: TRBJ1-5; v_call: TRBV28; d_call: TRBD1; cdr3_aa: CASSGPGTGIGPQHF; cdr3_nt: TGTGCCAGCAGTGGGCCCGGGACAGGGATAGGCCCCCAGCATTTT
clone_size: .; j_call: TRBJ2-7; v_call: TRBV24-1; d_call: .; cdr3_aa: CATSGATSYNEQYF; cdr3_nt: TGTGCCACCAGTGGCGCTACTTCCTACAATGAGCAGTACTTC
clone_size: .; j_call: TRBJ1-5; v_call: TRBV2; d_call: TRBD1; cdr3_aa: CASSTPGQGINQPQHF; cdr3_nt: TGTGCCAGCAGTACCCCCGGACAGGGGATCAATCAGCCCCAGCATTTT
clone_size: .; j_call: TRBJ2-1; v_call: TRBV20-1; d_call: TRBD2; cdr3_aa: CSARGTSGGASEQFF; cdr3_nt: TGCAGTGCTAGAGGGACTAGCGGGGGGGCGAGTGAGCAGTTCTTC
clone_size: few; j_call: TRBJ2-5; v_call: TRBV28; d_call: TRBD2; cdr3_aa: CASSPRLAGVAQETQYF; cdr3_nt: TGTGCCAGCAGCCCGCGACTAGCGGGAGTGGCGCAAGAGACCCAGTACTTC
clone_size: .; j_call: TRBJ1-1; v_call: TRBV5-1; d_call: .; cdr3_aa: CASSARGGNTEAFF; cdr3_nt: TGCGCCAGCAGCGCGCGAGGGGGGAACACTGAAGCTTTCTTT
clone_size: .; j_call: TRBJ2-6; v_call: TRBV4-2; d_call: TRBD1; cdr3_aa: CASSQEQGWRANVLTF; cdr3_nt: TGTGCCAGCAGCCAAGAACAGGGGTGGAGGGCCAACGTCCTGACTTTC
clone_size: few; j_call: TRBJ1-2; v_call: TRBV20-1; d_call: .; cdr3_aa: CSARAPRWGGYGYTF; cdr3_nt: TGCAGTGCTAGAGCTCCCCGGTGGGGAGGGTATGGCTACACCTTC
clone_size: few; j_call: TRBJ2-1; v_call: TRBV6-1; d_call: .; cdr3_aa: CASSEATGNNEQFF; cdr3_nt: TGTGCCAGCAGTGAAGCGACGGGAAACAATGAGCAGTTCTTC
clone_size: few; j_call: TRBJ1-2; v_call: TRBV20-1; d_call: TRBD1; cdr3_aa: CSASRGGTDYGYTF; cdr3_nt: TGCAGTGCTAGTAGAGGGGGGACAGACTATGGCTACACCTTC
clone_size: .; j_call: TRBJ2-1; v_call: TRBV15; d_call: .; cdr3_aa: CATSGDRVSSYNEQFF; cdr3_nt: TGTGCCACCAGCGGAGATCGGGTGAGCTCCTACAATGAGCAGTTCTTC